The 32 T cell receptor beta chains presented below share a single source sample, sequenced in a study of T-cell memory formation after mild COVID-19. TCRdb re-derived calls from the 5' RACE reads in MiXCR, one entry per CDR3 protein. The table records 450,000 to 650,000 distinct CDR3 sequences, 20% to 25% of them present only once. The sample comprised PBMCs or a T cell subset sorted from them (not recorded which). These receptors came from an adult woman who had mild COVID-19 (a few samples of this study predate the infection). Cell type and time point are not known.

This clonotype showed up just a few times. The chain combines TRBV7-9 with TRBJ2-7, with D possibly matching TRBD2 (6 bases). CDR1 and CDR2 from the germline V gene are SEHNR and FQNEAQ (reference sequence). The V end lost 5 bases, the J end lost 4 bases, and 12 bases lay between the germline ends. The CDR3 runs 13 residues. The CDR3 DNA reads as TGTGCCAGCAGCGCGACTAGGGGATACGAGCAGTACTTC. It encodes CASSATRGYEQYF.

This clonotype occurred a few times. The V and J genes are TRBV6-2 or TRBV6-3 and TRBJ2-2, with D perhaps TRBD1 or TRBD2 (5 bases each). The V gene lost 6 bases and the J gene lost 11 bases, with 16 bases spanning the gap. Germline V gene lookup returns CDR1 MNHEY and CDR2 SVGEGT. The CDR3 covers 13 residues. The CDR3 loop reads CASSRDPSRELFF. CDR3 coding DNA: TGTGCCAGCAGCCGGGACCCCTCCCGCGAGCTGTTTTTT.

J is TRBJ2-2 and V is TRBV5-1; TRBD1 is a possible D gene (5 bases). The CDR3 has 16 residues. The V end lost 2 bases, the J end lost 2 bases, and 13 bases lay between the germline ends. Per the germline V gene, CDR1 is SGHRS and CDR2 is YFSETQ. CDR3 bases: TGCGCCAGCAGCTTCGTAGGGGCCAGTAACACCGGGGAGCTGTTTTTT. This encodes CASSFVGASNTGELFF.

This clonotype has just a few counts. The rearrangement joins TRBV7-9 to TRBJ2-3; possibly TRBD2 for D (5 bases). The germline V gene has CDR1 SEHNR and CDR2 FQNEAQ (reference sequence). The V and J ends lost 5 bases and 4 bases respectively, with 19 bases between them. CDR3 size: 16 residues. Written as DNA, the CDR3 is TGTGCCAGCAGCGAAGGACCCCCGGGGAGCCCAGATACGCAGTATTTT. This translates into CASSEGPPGSPDTQYF.

This clonotype was counted a single time. The chain uses TRBV28 and TRBJ2-5; 9 bases match TRBD2. There are 17 residues in the CDR3. The J segment lost 2 bases and the V segment lost 1 base, leaving 8 bases of the junction unmatched. CDR1 and CDR2 (germline): MDHEN, SYDVKM. CDR3 bases: TGTGCCAGCAGTTTATTGGGTCCAGCGGGAGGTCAAGAGACCCAGTACTTC. Amino acids: CASSLLGPAGGQETQYF.

The chain combines TRBV18 with TRBJ2-6; TRBD2 might be the D (6 bases). V was trimmed by 4 bases and J by 2 bases, leaving 12 bases between them. Per the germline V gene, CDR1 is KGHSH and CDR2 is LQKENI. The CDR3 runs 16 residues. The CDR3 region is CASSLLEGTGANVLTF. CDR3 sequence (DNA): TGTGCCAGCTCACTCCTGGAGGGGACTGGGGCCAACGTCCTGACTTTC. Based on the CDR3 plus reference TRBV18 and TRBJ2-6, the full variable domain is NAGVMQNPRHLVRRRGQEARLRCSPMKGHSHVYWYRQLPEEGLKFMVYLQKENIIDESGMPKERFSAEFPKEGPSILRIQQVVRGDSAAYFCASSLLEGTGANVLTFGAGSRLTVL.

This chain joins TRBV7-6 and TRBJ1-4; D is perhaps TRBD1 (5 bases). Germline CDR1 and CDR2: SGHVS and FNYEAQ. The CDR3 is 16 residues long. V lost 0 bases to trimming and J lost 0 bases, with 8 bases between them. The chain's CDR3 is CASSLAQGATNEKLFF. The CDR3 nucleotides are TGTGCCAGCAGCTTAGCGCAGGGCGCAACTAATGAAAAACTGTTTTTT.

V is TRBV7-3 and J is TRBJ1-1; possible D gene TRBD1, 6 bases. CDR3 length: 15 residues. Germline V gene sequence: CDR1 SGHTA, CDR2 FQGTGA. V dropped 5 bases and J dropped 0 bases, with 13 bases sitting between them. The CDR3 protein is CASSAQQGVNTEAFF. CDR3 in DNA: TGTGCCAGCAGCGCTCAACAGGGAGTGAACACTGAAGCTTTCTTT.

This clonotype was detected a few times. The rearrangement joins TRBV18 to TRBJ2-3; D unresolved. Germline V gene sequence: CDR1 KGHSH, CDR2 LQKENI. Trimming removed 6 bases from V and 5 bases from J, with 12 bases in between. The CDR3 extends over 13 amino acids. DNA of the CDR3: TGTGCCAGCTCCCCCTTGGCCCAAGATACGCAGTATTTT. This gives the protein CASSPLAQDTQYF.

In this sample, this clonotype turned up a few times. The CDR3: CASSGGLGGYTF. The CDR3 coding sequence is TGCGCCAGCAGCGGGGGACTTGGTGGCTACACCTTC. The rearrangement uses TRBV5-1 and TRBJ1-2; TRBD1 is a possible D gene (5 bases). The germline gives CDR1 SGHRS, CDR2 YFSETQ. The length of the CDR3 is 12 residues. Trimming pared 4 bases from V and 7 bases from J, leaving 11 bases between.

The chain combines TRBV7-2 with TRBJ2-3; a weak D match, TRBD2 (6 bases). The CDR3 length is 16 residues. CDR1 and CDR2 (germline): SGHTA, FQGNSA. The V end lost 0 bases, the J end lost 2 bases, and 12 bases lay between the germline ends. The CDR3 DNA is TGTGCCAGCAGCTTAGCGTATCTAGCGAACACAGATACGCAGTATTTT. It encodes CASSLAYLANTDTQYF.

This clonotype was seen a few times. The chain couples TRBV18 to TRBJ2-7, with 10 bases aligning to TRBD1. The J segment lost 3 bases and the V segment lost 1 base, leaving 9 bases of the junction unmatched. The CDR3 loop spans 17 amino acids. Germline CDR1 reads KGHSH; CDR2 reads LQKENI. The CDR3 DNA follows: TGTGCCAGCTCACCACGTCCTTCGACAGGGGGCCTCTACGAGCAGTACTTC. Translated: CASSPRPSTGGLYEQYF. Drawing the rest from reference TRBV18 and TRBJ2-7, the complete variable domain is NAGVMQNPRHLVRRRGQEARLRCSPMKGHSHVYWYRQLPEEGLKFMVYLQKENIIDESGMPKERFSAEFPKEGPSILRIQQVVRGDSAAYFCASSPRPSTGGLYEQYFGPGTRLTVT.

The table lists this clonotype with many counts. The V gene is TRBV7-3, the J gene TRBJ2-3; the match to TRBD2 covers 7 bases. This CDR3 region has 13 residues. V lost 3 bases to trimming and J lost 4 bases; unmatched junction nucleotides: 1. The germline gives CDR1 SGHTA, CDR2 FQGTGA. CDR3 DNA sequence: TGTGCCAGCAGCTTTCGGGGGGCAGATACGCAGTATTTT. Translated: CASSFRGADTQYF.

This chain links TRBV29-1 with TRBJ1-1; tentatively, D is TRBD1 (5 bases). The V gene's germline CDR1 is SQVTM and CDR2 ANQGSEA. The CDR3 length is 16 residues. Trimming pared 4 bases from V and 2 bases from J, leaving 20 bases between. In nucleotides, the CDR3 is TGCAGCGTTGTGGGCAGGGAGGAGAGTTTTAACACTGAAGCTTTCTTT. Amino acids: CSVVGREESFNTEAFF.

This clonotype is a singleton in its sample. The CDR3 protein is CASSLGFGRLAGARTGELFF. In nucleotides, the CDR3 is TGTGCCAGCAGCTTAGGATTCGGCCGTCTAGCGGGAGCAAGGACCGGGGAGCTGTTTTTT. The V and J genes are TRBV7-2 and TRBJ2-2, with TRBD2 matching 10 bases. The V and J ends lost 1 base and 5 bases, in that order; junction bases with no gene match: 16. The CDR3 extends over 20 amino acids. CDR1 SGHTA and CDR2 FQGNSA come from the germline V gene.

The chain links TRBV6-5 to TRBJ1-4, with no clear D. V lost 0 bases to trimming and J lost 8 bases, with 13 bases between them. The CDR3 is 15 residues long. Germline lookup yields CDR1 MNHEY and CDR2 SVGAGI. The CDR3, as DNA: TGTGCCAGCAGTTACTCTTGGAGTCCGGACGAAAAACTGTTTTTT. This codes for CASSYSWSPDEKLFF.

This clonotype was seen a few times. The chain combines TRBV7-9 with TRBJ2-1, with D tentatively TRBD2 (6 bases). V shed 5 bases and J shed 5 bases, with 16 bases lying between them. The CDR3 sequence is 15 residues long. From germline, CDR1 is SEHNR and CDR2 FQNEAQ (reference sequence). The CDR3 DNA reads TGTGCCAGCAGCCTTCGAGTAGCGGCGAACAATGAGCAGTTCTTC. Protein: CASSLRVAANNEQFF.

The CDR3 protein is CSVERETQYF. DNA of the CDR3: TGCAGCGTTGAAAGGGAGACCCAGTACTTC. The chain is built from TRBV29-1 and TRBJ2-5; D is unclear. This CDR3 region has 10 residues. The ends were cut back, 2 bases at V and 5 bases at J, with 3 bases in the middle. Per germline, CDR1 SQVTM and CDR2 ANQGSEA. Full variable domain (rest looked up from reference TRBV29-1 and TRBJ2-5): SAVISQKPSRDICQRGTSLTIQCQVDSQVTMMFWYRQQPGQSLTLIATANQGSEATYESGFVIDKFPISRPNLTFSTLTVSNMSPEDSSIYLCSVERETQYFGPGTRLLVL.

This clonotype was seen repeatedly, ten times or more. The CDR3 end shows no conserved phenylalanine or tryptophan, and so a read error is likely. The DNA is left out, because the CDR3 cannot be placed on it with certainty; the CDR3 is given as TCRdb lists it. This chain connects TRBV11-2 to TRBJ2-1; the table's D gene call, TRBD1, was not cross checked with the DNA. Termini included, the CDR3 measures 11 amino acids. Looked up from germline, CDR1 is SGHAT and CDR2 is FQNNGV. The CDR3 region is CASSPGTAPFL.

This clonotype was counted between two and nine times. The chain has TRBV24-1 and TRBJ2-7; 12 positions agree with TRBD2. The CDR3 has 13 amino acids. Unmatched junction bases numbered 1, after V lost 9 bases and J lost 2 bases. Germline assignment: CDR1 KGHDR and CDR2 SFDVKD. CDR3 region: CATGLAGTYEQYF. For the CDR3, the DNA is TGTGCCACCGGACTAGCGGGGACCTACGAGCAGTACTTC.

This chain uses TRBV9 with TRBJ1-1; the match to TRBD1 covers 7 bases. Germline V gives CDR1 SGDLS, CDR2 YYNGEE. The CDR3 covers 14 residues. V dropped 1 base and J dropped 4; count of bases not matched to a gene: 4. DNA for the CDR3: TGTGCCAGCAGCGTACAGGGGGAGTCCACTGAAGCTTTCTTT. Its protein is CASSVQGESTEAFF.

This clonotype was observed a few times. The chain couples TRBV11-2 to TRBJ2-1; 10 bases fit TRBD2. CDR1 is SGHAT and CDR2 is FQNNGV in the germline V gene. The CDR3 loop spans 15 amino acids. V lost 3 bases and J lost 7; bases outside the gene matches: 6. The CDR3 sequence is CASSLERTSGNEQFF. As DNA, the CDR3 is TGTGCCAGCAGCTTGGAGAGGACTAGCGGAAATGAGCAGTTCTTC. The full variable domain, rest sourced from reference TRBV11-2 and TRBJ2-1, is EAGVAQSPRYKIIEKRQSVAFWCNPISGHATLYWYQQILGQGPKLLIQFQNNGVVDDSQLPKDRFSAERLKGVDSTLKIQPAKLEDSAVYLCASSLERTSGNEQFFGPGTRLTVL.

In its sample, this clonotype was seen a few times. This sequence joins TRBV7-2 and TRBJ2-7; D gene uncertain. Germline V CDR1 and CDR2: SGHTA, FQGNSA. The ends were cut back, 5 bases at V and 1 base at J, with 21 bases in the middle. The CDR3 is made up of 17 amino acids. This CDR3 is CASSLGSAAQASYEQYF. DNA of the CDR3: TGTGCCAGCAGCCTCGGGTCAGCTGCGCAGGCATCCTACGAGCAGTACTTC.

This clonotype was seen more than once but under ten times. The J gene is TRBJ1-2, the V gene TRBV7-6; no definite D call. Trimming pared 5 bases from V and 4 bases from J, leaving 8 bases between. The germline CDR1 and CDR2 sequences are SGHVS and FNYEAQ. This CDR3 contains 12 residues. For the CDR3, the DNA is TGTGCCAGCAGCGCCGGACGCTATGGCTACACCTTC. This encodes CASSAGRYGYTF.

This clonotype was counted between two and nine times. The chain carries TRBV19 and TRBJ2-2, with D hard to call. CDR1 is LNHDA and CDR2 is SQIVND in the germline V gene (reference sequence). The V and J ends lost 5 bases and 6 bases respectively, with 10 bases between them. The CDR3 is made up of 13 amino acids. This CDR3 is CASSSSAAGELFF. In DNA, the CDR3 is TGTGCCAGTAGTTCCTCGGCCGCCGGGGAGCTGTTTTTT.

V gene TRBV7-9 combines with J gene TRBJ1-1; D not resolved. CDR3 length equals 16 residues. Germline V lookup: CDR1 SEHNR, CDR2 FQNEAQ (reference sequence). Trimming removed 0 bases from V and 0 bases from J, with 11 bases in between. The CDR3 bases are TGTGCCAGCAGCTTAGCTCCCGCAGACTTGAACACTGAAGCTTTCTTT. It specifies CASSLAPADLNTEAFF.

This chain connects TRBV5-6 to TRBJ2-3; tentatively, D is TRBD2 (6 bases). Per the germline V gene, CDR1 is SGHDT and CDR2 is YYEEEE. The length of the CDR3 is 14 residues. The V end lost 2 bases, the J end lost 10 bases, and 17 bases lay between the germline ends. The CDR3 protein is CASSFLTGDSAQYF. The CDR3 DNA is TGTGCCAGCAGCTTTTTAACGGGGGATTCTGCGCAGTATTTT.

This clonotype has at least ten counts. The chain has TRBV7-9 and TRBJ2-7, with 8 bases aligning to TRBD2. This CDR3 contains 14 residues. Trimming cost V 4 bases and J 5 bases; bases outside gene matches: 7. Germline V gene data show CDR1 as SEHNR and CDR2 as FQNEAQ (reference sequence). CDR3 sequence (DNA): TGTGCCAGCAGCTCCCGGGAGGGAAGGAACGAGCAGTACTTC. This sequence encodes CASSSREGRNEQYF. The variable domain in full, with the rest retrieved from reference TRBV7-9 and TRBJ2-7, is DTGVSQNPRHKITKRGQNVTFRCDPISEHNRLYWYRQTLGQGPEFLTYFQNEAQLEKSRLLSDRFSAERPKGSFSTLEIQRTEQGDSAMYLCASSSREGRNEQYFGPGTRLTVT.

The genes are TRBV24-1 and TRBJ1-2, with a possible D match to TRBD1 (5 bases). V lost 4 bases and J 0 bases, leaving 11 bases between the germline ends. Germline CDR1 KGHDR, CDR2 SFDVKD. The CDR3 runs to 15 residues. CDR3: CATSDPGTPNYGYTF. CDR3 DNA: TGTGCCACCAGTGACCCAGGGACGCCTAACTATGGCTACACCTTC.

The chain carries TRBV27 and TRBJ2-1; TRBD2 might be the D (6 bases). V was pared by 2 bases and J by 5 bases, with 19 bases between. Germline assignment: CDR1 MNHEY and CDR2 SMNVEV (reference sequence). This CDR3 region has 17 residues. CDR3 residues: CASSLGGGSAFNNEQFF. As DNA, the CDR3 is TGTGCCAGCAGTTTAGGAGGAGGGAGCGCATTTAACAATGAGCAGTTCTTC.

Here the CDR3 reads CASSPNSGWGTGELFF. In DNA form, the CDR3 reads TGTGCCAGCAGTCCCAATAGCGGGTGGGGCACCGGGGAGCTGTTTTTT. The gene calls are TRBV6-6 and TRBJ2-2; 7 bases map to TRBD2. The germline V gene encodes CDR1 MNHNY and CDR2 SVGAGI (reference sequence). The length of the CDR3 is 16 residues. After removal of 5 bases from V and 4 bases from J, the junction contained 10 bases not matched to a gene.

The J gene is TRBJ1-2, the V gene TRBV12-3 or TRBV12-4; a possible D gene is TRBD1 (6 bases). V was clipped by 2 bases and J by 7 bases, with 20 bases between them. This CDR3 has 16 amino acids. CDR3 loop: CASSLRGGQRITGYTF. CDR3 sequence (DNA): TGTGCCAGCAGTTTACGAGGAGGACAGAGGATTACTGGCTACACCTTC.